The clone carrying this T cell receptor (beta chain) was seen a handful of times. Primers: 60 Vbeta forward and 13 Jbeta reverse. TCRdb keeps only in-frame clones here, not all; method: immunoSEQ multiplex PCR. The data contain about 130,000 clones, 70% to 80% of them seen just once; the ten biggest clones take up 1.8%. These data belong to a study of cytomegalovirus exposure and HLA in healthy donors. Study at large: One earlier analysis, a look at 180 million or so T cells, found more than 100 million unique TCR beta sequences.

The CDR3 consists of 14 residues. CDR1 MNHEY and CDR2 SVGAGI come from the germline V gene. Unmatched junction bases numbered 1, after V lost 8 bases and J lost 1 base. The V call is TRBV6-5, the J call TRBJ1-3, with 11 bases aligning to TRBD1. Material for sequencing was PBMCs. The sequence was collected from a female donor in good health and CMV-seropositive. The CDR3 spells CASGQGASGNTIYF. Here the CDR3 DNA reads TGTGCCAGCGGACAGGGGGCTTCTGGAAACACCATATATTTT.